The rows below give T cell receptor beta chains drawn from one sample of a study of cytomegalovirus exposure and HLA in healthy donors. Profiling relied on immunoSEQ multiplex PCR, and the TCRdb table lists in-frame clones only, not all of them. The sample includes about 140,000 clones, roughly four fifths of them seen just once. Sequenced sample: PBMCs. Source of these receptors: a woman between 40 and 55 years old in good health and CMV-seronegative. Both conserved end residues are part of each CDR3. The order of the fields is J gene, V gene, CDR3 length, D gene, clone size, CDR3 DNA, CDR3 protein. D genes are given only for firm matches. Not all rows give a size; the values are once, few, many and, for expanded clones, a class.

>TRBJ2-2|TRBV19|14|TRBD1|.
TGTGCCACCCGACAGGGATTAAACACCGGGGAGCTGTTTTTT
CATRQGLNTGELFF
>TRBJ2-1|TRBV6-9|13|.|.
TGTGCCAGTAGGGAGATAAGCTACAATGAGCAGTTCTTC
CASREISYNEQFF
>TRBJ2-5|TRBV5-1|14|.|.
TGCGCCAGCAGCTTAATCGCGTCTCAAGAGACCCAGTACTTC
CASSLIASQETQYF
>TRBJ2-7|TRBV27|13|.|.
TGTGCCAGCAGTTTAGCAGGGGATTACGAGCAGTACTTC
CASSLAGDYEQYF
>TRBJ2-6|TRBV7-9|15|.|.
TGTGCCAGCAGTTACAGGAGGGCTGGGGCCAACGTCCTGACTTTC
CASSYRRAGANVLTF
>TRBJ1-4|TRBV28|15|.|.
TGTGCCAGCAGTTTTCGGGGGTTTCCTAATGAAAAACTGTTTTTT
CASSFRGFPNEKLFF
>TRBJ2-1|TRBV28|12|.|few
TGTGCCAGCAGACGGGAATCTGGTGAGCAGTTCTTC
CASRRESGEQFF
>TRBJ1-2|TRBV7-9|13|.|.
TGTGCCAGCAGCTTAGACGGAGAACTTGGGTACACCTTC
CASSLDGELGYTF
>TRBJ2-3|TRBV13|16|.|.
TGTGCCAGCAGCCCGGCCGGGGAGGTGAGCACAGATACGCAGTATTTT
CASSPAGEVSTDTQYF
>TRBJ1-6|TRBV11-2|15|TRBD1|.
TGTGCCAGCAGTCCAGGGGGCGCCTATAATTCACCCCTCCACTTT
CASSPGGAYNSPLHF
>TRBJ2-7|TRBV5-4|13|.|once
TGTGCCAGCAGCTTTCCCCCGGGACACGAGCAGTACTTC
CASSFPPGHEQYF
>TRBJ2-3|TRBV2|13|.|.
TGTGCCAGCAGTGATCAGAGCACAGATACGCAGTATTTT
CASSDQSTDTQYF
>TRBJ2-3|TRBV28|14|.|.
TGTGCCAGCAGTTCTCTCGGGTTGATGGATACGCAGTATTTT
CASSSLGLMDTQYF
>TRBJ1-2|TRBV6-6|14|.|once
TGTGCCAGCAGGACCGGCGGGGTAAACTATGGCTACACCTTC
CASRTGGVNYGYTF
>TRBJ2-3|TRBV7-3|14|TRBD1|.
TGTGCCAGCAGTTGGGACAGTCACACAGATACGCAGTATTTT
CASSWDSHTDTQYF
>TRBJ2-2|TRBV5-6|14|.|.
TGTGCCAGCAGCTCTGACAGGGAGGCCGGGGAGCTGTTTTTT
CASSSDREAGELFF
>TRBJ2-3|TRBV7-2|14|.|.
TGTGCCAGCAGCTCACGGGATTCCACAGATACGCAGTATTTT
CASSSRDSTDTQYF
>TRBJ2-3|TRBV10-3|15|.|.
TGTGCCATCATAGCGGCAGACGTAAGCACAGATACGCAGTATTTT
CAIIAADVSTDTQYF
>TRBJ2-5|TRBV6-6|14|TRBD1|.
TGTGCCAGCAGTTACGCCGGGACAGAAGAGACCCAGTACTTC
CASSYAGTEETQYF
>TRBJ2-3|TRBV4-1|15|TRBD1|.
TGCGCCAGCAGCCGCCCGGGACAGGGGGTAGATACGCAGTATTTT
CASSRPGQGVDTQYF
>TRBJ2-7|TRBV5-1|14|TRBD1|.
TGCGCCAGCAGCTCCGGGACAGGGGACTACGAGCAGTACTTC
CASSSGTGDYEQYF
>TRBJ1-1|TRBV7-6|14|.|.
TGTGCCAGCAGCTTAGCTACTATGGACACTGAAGCTTTCTTT
CASSLATMDTEAFF
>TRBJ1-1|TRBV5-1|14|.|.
TGCGCCAGCAGCTTGTACAGGATGAACACTGAAGCTTTCTTT
CASSLYRMNTEAFF
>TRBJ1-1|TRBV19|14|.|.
TGTGCCAGTAGTGTAGCGACAGATAACACTGAAGCTTTCTTT
CASSVATDNTEAFF
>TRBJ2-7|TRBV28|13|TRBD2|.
TGTGCCAGCAGACCCGGGACTAGCTACGAGCAGTACTTC
CASRPGTSYEQYF
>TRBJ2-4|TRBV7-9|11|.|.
TGTGCCATCCAAATAGAAAACAGTCAGTACTTC
CAIQIENSQYF
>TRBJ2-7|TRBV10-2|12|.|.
TGCGCCAGCAGCTTAGACTTCTACGAGCAGTACTTC
CASSLDFYEQYF
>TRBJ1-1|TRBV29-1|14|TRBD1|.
TGCAGCGTTGAGAAAGGGACAGGTAGGGCTGAAGCTTTCTTT
CSVEKGTGRAEAFF
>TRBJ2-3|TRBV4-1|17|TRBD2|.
TGCGCCAGCAGCCAAGGTTCCCTAGCGGGAGTTGAAGATACGCAGTATTTT
CASSQGSLAGVEDTQYF
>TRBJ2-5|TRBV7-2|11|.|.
TGTGCCAGCAGCTTAGAGGGGGGGCAGTACTTC
CASSLEGGQYF
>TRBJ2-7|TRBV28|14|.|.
TGTGCCAGCAGTACACGACTAGAGCTAAACGAGCAGTACTTC
CASSTRLELNEQYF
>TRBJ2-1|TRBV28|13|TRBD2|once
TGTGCCAGCAGTTTGTTAGGGAGGGGTGAGCAGTTCTTC
CASSLLGRGEQFF
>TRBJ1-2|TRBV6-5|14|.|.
TGTGCCAGCAGTTACTACGGGTCTAACTATGGCTACACCTTC
CASSYYGSNYGYTF
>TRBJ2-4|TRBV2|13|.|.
TGTGCCAGCAGTGGGGGTGCAGGGAACATTCAGTACTTC
CASSGGAGNIQYF
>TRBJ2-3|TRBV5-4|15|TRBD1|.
TGTGCCAGCAGCTTGGACAGGGGGCTTGGAGATACGCAGTATTTT
CASSLDRGLGDTQYF
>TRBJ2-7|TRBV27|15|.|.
TGTGCCAGCAGTTTATCGGCGGGACCCCCCTACGAGCAGTACTTC
CASSLSAGPPYEQYF
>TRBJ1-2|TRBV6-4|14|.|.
TGTGCCAGAACATTTGAGAACAGGGAGAATGGCTACACCTTC
CARTFENRENGYTF
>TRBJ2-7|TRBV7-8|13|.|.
TGTGCTGGGTCGGGCGGGTTAACCTACGAGCAGTACTTC
CAGSGGLTYEQYF
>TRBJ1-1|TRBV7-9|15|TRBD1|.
TGTGCCAGCAGCTACACCGGGACAGGGAACACTGAAGCTTTCTTT
CASSYTGTGNTEAFF
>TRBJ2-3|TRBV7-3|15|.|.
TGTGCCAGCAGCTTACTGGCCGGAGGCACAGATACGCAGTATTTT
CASSLLAGGTDTQYF
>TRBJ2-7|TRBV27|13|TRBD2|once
TGTGCCAGCAGTTTATCGGGAGGGTACGAGCAGTACTTC
CASSLSGGYEQYF
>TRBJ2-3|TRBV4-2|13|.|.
TGTGCCAGCAGCCAACTTAGCACAGATACGCAGTATTTT
CASSQLSTDTQYF
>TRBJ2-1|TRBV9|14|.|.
TGTGCCAGCAGCCCCTGGACTGCCTACAATGAGCAGTTCTTC
CASSPWTAYNEQFF
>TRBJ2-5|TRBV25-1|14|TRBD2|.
TGTGCCAGCAGTCGGGGAGGGTCACAAGAGACCCAGTACTTC
CASSRGGSQETQYF
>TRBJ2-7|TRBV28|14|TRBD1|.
TGTGCCAGCAGTCTGGGACAGCGAGGGGACGAGCAGTACTTC
CASSLGQRGDEQYF